The sequence of this T cell receptor beta chain was determined in a study of post-analysis software for immune sequencing data. Whole-study results and caveats: Five or six TRBV segments appeared more often in patients than in controls, and TRBV5-6, TRBV5-1 and TRBV20-1 were among these.

Every TCR beta cDNA library bore unique molecular identifiers. Input populations of roughly 1 to 11 million T cells gave rise to some 500,000 cDNA molecules. Using its own MiXCR run on the PCR reads, TCRdb lists one record per CDR3 protein. The sample contains about 810,000 distinct CDR3 sequences, roughly 50% of which appear only once. In germline, CDR1 is MGHDK, CDR2 SYGVNS. The CDR3 runs to 16 residues. Losses at the gene ends were 4 bases for V and 7 bases for J; bases not matched to a gene: 6. As to this clonotype: Antigen unknown.

The material sequenced was blood. The J gene is TRBJ2-1, the V gene TRBV25-1, with TRBD2 identical over 14 bases. This receptor was taken from a girl aged 5-17 years with multiple sclerosis. CDR3 residues: CASSASGTSGRNEQFF. The DNA for the CDR3 is TGTGCCAGCAGTGCCTCCGGGACTAGCGGGAGAAATGAGCAGTTCTTC. Combining the CDR3 with reference TRBV25-1 and TRBJ2-1 gives the whole variable domain EADIYQTPRYLVIGTGKKITLECSQTMGHDKMYWYQQDPGMELHLIHYSYGVNSTEKGDLSSESTVSRIRTEHFPLTLESARPSHTSQYLCASSASGTSGRNEQFFGPGTRLTVL.